This T cell receptor beta chain is from a study of T cells after yellow fever vaccination. Study conclusions and caveats: Detected again after the booster were most primary-vaccination clones, at 95% to 98% CD4 and 70% to 90% CD8. Contamination of FACS-sorted repertoires by abundant clonotypes from the bulk population could occur. A faster peak, day 5 versus 15, was reached by the weaker secondary response.

CDR1 and CDR2 from the germline V gene are SEHNR and FQNEAQ (reference sequence). The CDR3 covers 13 residues. The V segment lost 5 bases and the J segment 4 bases; nucleotides outside the gene matches: 4. A process of 5'RACE template switching, which added a universal primer site and UMIs, was used to make TCR cDNA. TCRdb reprocessed the 5' RACE reads with MiXCR, giving one entry per CDR3 protein. The table includes 500,000 to 650,000 distinct CDR3 sequences, roughly 12% detected once. This clonotype showed up just a few times. Its target is not known. Source: PBMCs, taken on the day of the yellow fever booster vaccination. The receptor comes from a man younger than 45 who received the YFV17D yellow fever vaccine. The chain combines TRBV7-9 with TRBJ1-2, with 7 bases identical to TRBD1. CDR3 loop: CASSAGQSYGYTF. The CDR3 bases are TGTGCCAGCAGCGCGGGACAGAGCTATGGCTACACCTTC. The whole variable domain, filled in from reference TRBV7-9 and TRBJ1-2, reads DTGVSQNPRHKITKRGQNVTFRCDPISEHNRLYWYRQTLGQGPEFLTYFQNEAQLEKSRLLSDRFSAERPKGSFSTLEIQRTEQGDSAMYLCASSAGQSYGYTFGSGTRLTVV.